This T cell receptor beta chain was recovered during a study of blood T cell repertoires in COVID-19. Study-wide background: COVID-19 samples from acute and convalescent phases originated in the United States, Italy and Spain.

Participants were aged 18 to 89 years, lived in around 22 US areas, and enrolled virtually. Cohorts were determined from participant-reported clinical history. In Cohort 3, a recovered donor had either two negative PCRs, clearance, or symptom resolution. Sequencing used immunoSEQ multiplex PCR; TCRdb keeps in-frame clones, though not all of them. Here the sample spans approximately 290,000 clones, over 75% being singletons. Between the trimmed V and J ends, which lost 6 bases and 4 bases, there was a span of 15 bases. Germline CDR1 MNHEY, CDR2 SVGAGI. The CDR3 covers 14 residues. The material sequenced was PBMCs or T cells enriched from blood (not recorded which). The TCR sequence derives from a woman aged 30 to 39 who had recovered from COVID-19. The chain combines TRBV6-5 with TRBJ1-2, with D maybe TRBD1 (6 bases). CDR3 amino acids: CASSTPNRAYGYTF. Written as DNA, the CDR3 is TGTGCCAGCAGCACCCCGAACAGGGCCTATGGCTACACCTTC.